This T cell receptor (beta chain) was obtained from a study of shared clonotypes between healthy human individuals. Overall study results and limits: Non-shared clonotypes showed lower generation probabilities than clonotypes common to all four donors. Richness estimates generally favored naive over memory subsets.

Germline V gene data show CDR1 as LNHDA and CDR2 as SQIVND (reference sequence). This CDR3 region has 15 residues. V lost 3 bases and J lost 0, with 12 bases in between. Assay execution took place at the deep level. Sequenced by immunoSEQ multiplex PCR; TCRdb stores in-frame clones only, minus some. Of 650,000 to 700,000 clones in the sample, 90% were seen once. Concerning this clone itself: Antigen unknown.

This sequence was found in a man younger than 35 in good health. Some clones in this sample may be carry-over from other donors' samples. V usage is TRBV19 and J usage is TRBJ2-7; D not resolved. The sample comprised memory CD8+ T cells from PBMCs. Subset: CD45RO+ cells pooled with CCR7-negative TemRA cells. The CDR3 protein is CASSMGRTSSYEQYF. DNA for the CDR3: TGTGCCAGTAGTATGGGCAGGACCAGCTCCTACGAGCAGTACTTC.